Included here is one T cell receptor (beta chain) sequence, with context. The source of the sample is a study of shared clonotypes between healthy human individuals. Overall study context: A few men and a couple of women, aged 18 to 49, were donors.

Unsorted PBMC DNA went through sequencing on ten immunoSEQ deep assay plates. Clones were sequenced by immunoSEQ multiplex PCR, and TCRdb holds only the in-frame ones, with some missing. Of about 600,000 clones listed, around 78% are singletons. Germline V gives CDR1 MNHEY, CDR2 SVGAGI. With 6 bases removed from V and 4 bases from J, the gap between germline ends came to 12 bases. CDR3 length: 13 residues. This TCR derives from a woman in her thirties or forties in good health. Some clones in this sample may be carry-over from other donors' samples. Sequenced: PBMCs. V gene TRBV6-5 combines with J gene TRBJ1-1; D ambiguous. DNA of the CDR3: TGTGCCAGCAGCAGAACTAGGATCACTGAAGCTTTCTTT. This sequence encodes CASSRTRITEAFF.